The 5 T cell receptor beta chains below come from one sample, sequenced in a study of tumor-infiltrating lymphocytes in primary liver carcinoma. Unsorted bulk tissue (20-30 mg) underwent RNA and DNA co-extraction. From roughly 0.5 ug total RNA, TCR beta cDNA was generated with a primer in the constant region. Researchers made the TCR beta libraries by running three nested multiplex PCR rounds with slightly modified ARM-PCR. Both of the initial two PCR rounds ran for 10 cycles and employed TRBV1-TRBV30 forward primers alongside a C-beta reverse primer. TCRdb re-analysed the multiplex PCR reads in MiXCR, keeping a single row per CDR3 protein. Among some 180,000 distinct CDR3 sequences listed, roughly 80% were seen once. Sample: tumor tissue from primary liver carcinoma. These receptors all come from a man aged 40-49 years with primary liver carcinoma and hepatitis B virus infection.

A remark on this clonotype: Germline is not matched at one junction end, which may reflect a read error. V gene TRBV6-1 combines with J gene TRBJ1-1; TRBD1 might be the D (5 bases). This CDR3 contains 12 residues. From germline, CDR1 is MNHNS and CDR2 SASEGT. CDR3 loop: CARRRGNTEALF. CDR3 nucleotides: TGTGCCCGCCGAAGGGGTAACACTGAAGCTTTATTT.

Details on this clonotype: The conserved phenylalanine or tryptophan normally closing the CDR3 is absent here, so this likely arose from a read error. The chain recombines TRBV4-2 with TRBJ1-5; D gene uncertain. This CDR3 has 15 amino acids. Per germline, CDR1 LGHNA and CDR2 YNFKEQ. V lost 0 bases, J lost 3 bases, and 9 bases lay in between. CDR3 loop: CASSQDTRTNQPQHS. CDR3 DNA: TGTGCCAGCAGCCAAGATACCAGAACCAATCAGCCCCAGCATTCT.

With regard to this clonotype: Germline and junction disagree at one end, which may indicate a read error. The chain couples TRBV14 to TRBJ2-1, with TRBD2 as a possible D gene (6 bases). The CDR3 spans 16 residues. Germline V gene data show CDR1 as SGHDN and CDR2 as FVKESK. CDR3 coding DNA: TGTGCCAGCAATGGCGTAGCGGAATGGGTAAACAATGAACAGTTCTTC. Translating gives CASNGVAEWVNNEQFF.

The chain combines TRBV6-6 with TRBJ1-1; D gene uncertain. This CDR3 is built from 13 residues. The V end was cut by 10 bases, the J end by 5 bases, with 17 bases between. In germline, CDR1 is MNHNY, CDR2 SVGAGI (reference sequence). The DNA of the CDR3 is TGTGCCAACAGCATAGGGAGGACTACTGAAGCTTTCTTT. Protein product: CANSIGRTTEAFF.

Regarding this clonotype: The junction and the germline gene differ at one end; a read error may be behind it. V is TRBV12-5 and J is TRBJ2-7, with D tentatively TRBD1 or TRBD2 (5 bases each). Germline V gene sequence: CDR1 LGHNT, CDR2 FRNRAP. The CDR3 has 13 amino acids. The chain's CDR3 is CASEGTDSYEQYF. CDR3 in DNA: TGTGCCAGTGAGGGGACCGATTCCTACGAACAGTACTTT.